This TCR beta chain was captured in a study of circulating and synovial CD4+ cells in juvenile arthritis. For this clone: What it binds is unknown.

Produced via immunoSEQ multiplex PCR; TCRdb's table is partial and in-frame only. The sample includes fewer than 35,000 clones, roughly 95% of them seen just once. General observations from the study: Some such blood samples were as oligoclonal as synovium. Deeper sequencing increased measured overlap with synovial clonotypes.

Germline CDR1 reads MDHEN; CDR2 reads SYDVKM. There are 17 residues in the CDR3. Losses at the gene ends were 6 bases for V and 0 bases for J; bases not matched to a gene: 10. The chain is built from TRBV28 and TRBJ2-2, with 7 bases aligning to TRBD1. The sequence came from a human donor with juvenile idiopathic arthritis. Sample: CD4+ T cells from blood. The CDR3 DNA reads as TGTGCCAGCAGCCCGGGACAGAGGTCCGCGAACACCGGGGAGCTGTTTTTT. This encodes CASSPGQRSANTGELFF.